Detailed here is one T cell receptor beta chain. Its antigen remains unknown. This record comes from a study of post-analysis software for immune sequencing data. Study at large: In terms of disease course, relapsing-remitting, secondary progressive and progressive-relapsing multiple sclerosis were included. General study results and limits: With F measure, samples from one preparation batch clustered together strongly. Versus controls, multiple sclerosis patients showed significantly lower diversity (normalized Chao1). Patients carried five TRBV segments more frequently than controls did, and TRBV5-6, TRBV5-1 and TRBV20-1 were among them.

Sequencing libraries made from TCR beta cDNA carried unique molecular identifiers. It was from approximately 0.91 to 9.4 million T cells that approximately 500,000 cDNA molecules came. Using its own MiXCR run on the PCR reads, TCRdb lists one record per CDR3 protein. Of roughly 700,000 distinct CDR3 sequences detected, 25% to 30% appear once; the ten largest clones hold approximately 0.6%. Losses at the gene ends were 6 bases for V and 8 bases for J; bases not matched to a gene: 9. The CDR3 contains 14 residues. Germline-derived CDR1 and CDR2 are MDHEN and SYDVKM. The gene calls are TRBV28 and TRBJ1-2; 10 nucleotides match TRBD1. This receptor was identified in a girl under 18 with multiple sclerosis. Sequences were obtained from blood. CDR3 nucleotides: TGTGCCAGCAGGCCACCGGGACAGGGGCCCGGCTACACCTTC. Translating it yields CASRPPGQGPGYTF.